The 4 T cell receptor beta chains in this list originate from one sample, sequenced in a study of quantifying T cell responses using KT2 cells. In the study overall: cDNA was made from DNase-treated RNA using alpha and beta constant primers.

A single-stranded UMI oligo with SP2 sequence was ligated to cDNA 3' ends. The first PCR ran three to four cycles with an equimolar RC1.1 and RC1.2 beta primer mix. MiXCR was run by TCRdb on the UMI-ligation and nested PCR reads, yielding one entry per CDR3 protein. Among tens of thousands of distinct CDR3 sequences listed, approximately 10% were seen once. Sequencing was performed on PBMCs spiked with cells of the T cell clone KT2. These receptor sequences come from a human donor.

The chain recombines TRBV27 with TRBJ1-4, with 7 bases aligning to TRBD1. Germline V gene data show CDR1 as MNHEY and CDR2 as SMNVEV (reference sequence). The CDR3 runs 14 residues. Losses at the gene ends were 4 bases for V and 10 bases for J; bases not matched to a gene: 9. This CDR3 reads CASSSTTGSGKLFF. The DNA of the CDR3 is TGTGCCAGCAGTTCAACGACAGGGTCCGGAAAACTGTTTTTT. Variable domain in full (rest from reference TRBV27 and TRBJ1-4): EAQVTQNPRYLITVTGKKLTVTCSQNMNHEYMSWYRQDPGLGLRQIYYSMNVEVTDKGDVPEGYKVSRKEKRNFPLILESPSPNQTSLYFCASSSTTGSGKLFFGSGTQLSVL.

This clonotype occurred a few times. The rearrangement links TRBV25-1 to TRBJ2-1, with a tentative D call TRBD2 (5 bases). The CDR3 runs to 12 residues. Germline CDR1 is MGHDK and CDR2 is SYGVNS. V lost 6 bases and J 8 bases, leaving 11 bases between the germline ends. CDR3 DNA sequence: TGTGCCAGCAGGCGTGGGAGCGATGAGCAGTTCTTC. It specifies CASRRGSDEQFF.

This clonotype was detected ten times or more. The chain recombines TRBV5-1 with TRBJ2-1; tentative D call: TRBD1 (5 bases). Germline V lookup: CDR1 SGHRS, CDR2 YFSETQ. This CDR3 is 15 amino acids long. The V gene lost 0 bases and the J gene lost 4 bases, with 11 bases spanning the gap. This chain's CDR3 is CASSLVGPTYNEQFF. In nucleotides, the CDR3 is TGCGCCAGCAGCTTGGTGGGGCCTACTTACAATGAGCAGTTCTTC.

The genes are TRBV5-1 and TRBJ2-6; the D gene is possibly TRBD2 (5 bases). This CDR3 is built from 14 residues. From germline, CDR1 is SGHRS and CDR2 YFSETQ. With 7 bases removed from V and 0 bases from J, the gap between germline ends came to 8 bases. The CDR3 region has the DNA TGCGCCAGCTCCGGGGTCTCTGGGGCCAACGTCCTGACTTTC. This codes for CASSGVSGANVLTF. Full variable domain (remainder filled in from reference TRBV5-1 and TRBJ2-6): KAGVTQTPRYLIKTRGQQVTLSCSPISGHRSVSWYQQTPGQGLQFLFEYFSETQRNKGNFPGRFSGRQFSNSRSEMNVSTLELGDSALYLCASSGVSGANVLTFGAGSRLTVL.